The 17 T cell receptor beta chains reported below all come from one sample, sequenced in a study of cytomegalovirus exposure and HLA in healthy donors. PCR primers comprised 60 Vbeta and 13 Jbeta primers. Data came from immunoSEQ multiplex PCR; TCRdb stores just in-frame clones and leaves some out. The sample includes about 98,000 clones, about 81% of them seen just once. The sample taken for sequencing was PBMCs. These receptors originate from a man between 40 and 49 years old in good health and CMV-seronegative.

As to this clone: Other DNA sequences in this specimen translate into the identical CDR3. The chain carries TRBV10-3 and TRBJ2-1, with 8 bases fitting TRBD1. Per the germline V gene, CDR1 is ENHRY and CDR2 is SYGVKD. This CDR3 contains 14 residues. With V trimmed by 4 bases and J by 9 bases, 8 bases remained unmatched. CDR3: CAISGQGAQSEQFF. CDR3 DNA: TGTGCCATCAGTGGGCAGGGGGCACAGAGTGAGCAGTTCTTC.

In this sample, this clone turned up once. This sequence joins TRBV19 and TRBJ2-3; unclear D gene. From germline, CDR1 is LNHDA and CDR2 SQIVND (reference sequence). There are 14 residues in the CDR3. V shed 3 bases and J shed 1 base, with 8 bases lying between them. The CDR3 nucleotides read TGTGCCAGTAGTATCGTGTGGCGCACAGATACGCAGTATTTT. This sequence encodes CASSIVWRTDTQYF.

This clone was recorded a few times. The chain links TRBV28 to TRBJ2-7; 7 bases fit TRBD2. The CDR3 length is 15 residues. Trimming removed 7 bases from V and 2 bases from J; junction bases left unmatched: 11. Per the germline V gene, CDR1 is MDHEN and CDR2 is SYDVKM. The CDR3 nucleotides read TGTGCCAGCACTGTGGGGGGGGAGGGAGCCTACGAGCAGTACTTC. Translated, it gives CASTVGGEGAYEQYF.

The rearrangement joins TRBV28 to TRBJ1-2; possibly TRBD1 for D (6 bases). Trimming took 2 bases from V and 9 from J, leaving 19 bases between them. Germline values: CDR1 MDHEN, CDR2 SYDVKM. This CDR3 region has 15 residues. The CDR3 region is CASSLTVKQGPSYTF. The CDR3 DNA is TGTGCCAGCAGTTTAACGGTAAAGCAGGGGCCAAGCTACACCTTC.

V gene TRBV5-1 combines with J gene TRBJ2-7, with D possibly matching TRBD1 (6 bases). The CDR3 has 14 residues. V dropped 4 bases and J dropped 4 bases, with 15 bases sitting between them. Germline values: CDR1 SGHRS, CDR2 YFSETQ. The CDR3 DNA reads TGCGCCAGCAGCCAAAGACAGGTCGGGTACGAGCAGTACTTC. As protein: CASSQRQVGYEQYF.

The CDR3 spells CASSLEVAGGTDTQYF. The CDR3 bases are TGTGCCAGCAGCTTAGAGGTAGCGGGGGGCACAGATACGCAGTATTTT. The J gene is TRBJ2-3, the V gene TRBV7-7; 9 bases agree with TRBD2. The CDR3 spans 16 residues. Germline CDR1 SSHAT, CDR2 FNYEAQ (reference sequence). V gave up 1 base and J gave up 1 base; unmatched junction bases: 3.

The chain is built from TRBV6-5 and TRBJ1-4, with TRBD1 matching over 9 bases. Germline lookup yields CDR1 MNHEY and CDR2 SVGAGI. The CDR3 spans 14 residues. Trimming took 4 bases from V and 7 from J; bases not matched to a gene: 4. The CDR3 loop is CASSWTGVTEKLFF. CDR3 DNA: TGTGCCAGCAGTTGGACAGGGGTAACTGAAAAACTGTTTTTT.

V is TRBV4-1 and J is TRBJ2-5; D gene ambiguous. The CDR3 consists of 15 residues. The V and J ends lost 3 bases and 3 bases respectively, with 14 bases between them. Germline V gene lookup returns CDR1 MGHRA and CDR2 YSYEKL. The CDR3 protein is CASSQDGRIKETQYF. For the CDR3, the DNA is TGCGCCAGCAGCCAGGATGGCAGGATTAAAGAGACCCAGTACTTC.

This clone appeared a single time. The chain carries TRBV4-1 and TRBJ1-4; 8 bases are a match to TRBD1. Germline CDR1 is MGHRA and CDR2 is YSYEKL. V gave up 0 bases and J gave up 10 bases; unmatched junction bases: 13. The CDR3 consists of 17 residues. The CDR3: CASSQDQEGGQGGKLFF. CDR3 nucleotides: TGCGCCAGCAGCCAAGATCAGGAGGGTGGACAGGGAGGAAAACTGTTTTTT.

The chain couples TRBV5-6 to TRBJ2-1; 7 nucleotides line up with TRBD1. Germline V gene sequence: CDR1 SGHDT, CDR2 YYEEEE. The trim removed 4 bases at V and 5 bases at J, leaving 6 bases unmatched. The CDR3 covers 14 residues. CDR3 residues: CASSQPGQNNEQFF. The CDR3, as DNA: TGTGCCAGCAGCCAACCGGGACAGAACAATGAGCAGTTCTTC.

The chain couples TRBV30 to TRBJ1-2; 9 bases are a match to TRBD1. The CDR3 runs 15 residues. CDR1 and CDR2 (germline): GTSNPN, SVGIG (reference sequence). V dropped 8 bases and J dropped 6; count of bases not matched to a gene: 16. The CDR3 sequence: CAPLYGTGHLDGYTF. The CDR3 coding sequence is TGTGCCCCCCTCTACGGGACAGGGCACCTAGATGGCTACACCTTC.

V gene TRBV11-2 combines with J gene TRBJ1-4; the D is unclear. The germline V gene has CDR1 SGHAT and CDR2 FQNNGV. Trimming pared 3 bases from V and 10 bases from J, leaving 12 bases between. This CDR3 is 13 amino acids long. DNA for the CDR3: TGTGCCAGCAGCTTTGAACGGTCTGGAAAACTGTTTTTT. It translates to CASSFERSGKLFF.

The V call is TRBV29-1, the J call TRBJ2-5; 7 nucleotides match TRBD1. There are 13 residues in the CDR3. CDR1 and CDR2 from the germline V gene are SQVTM and ANQGSEA. J lost 4 bases, V lost 6 bases, and 8 bases had no gene match. CDR3 in amino acids: CSVRTGVVETQYF. As DNA, the CDR3 is TGCAGCGTGAGAACAGGGGTCGTAGAGACCCAGTACTTC.

The CDR3 sequence is CASSEALKGAVYNSPLHF. The CDR3 region has the DNA TGTGCCAGCAGTGAAGCTTTAAAGGGGGCGGTCTATAATTCACCCCTCCACTTT. The rearrangement joins TRBV6-1 to TRBJ1-6, with 7 bases identical to TRBD1. There are 18 residues in the CDR3. The V gene end was trimmed by 0 bases and the J gene end by 3 bases; junction bases not matched to a gene: 8. Germline CDR1 and CDR2: MNHNS and SASEGT.

The chain combines TRBV10-1 with TRBJ1-1, with 10 positions matching TRBD1. This CDR3 contains 16 residues. Germline assignment: CDR1 WNHNN and CDR2 SYGVQD (reference sequence). V lost 4 bases, J lost 0 bases, and 5 bases stayed unmatched. CDR3 nucleotide sequence: TGCGCCAGCAGTGGACAGGGGGCTTGGATGAACACTGAAGCTTTCTTT. Its protein is CASSGQGAWMNTEAFF.

CDR3 in DNA: TGTGCCAGCTCACCGGGCCCGAGGAGGAGGGGGCTAGGCACTGAAGCTTTCTTT. It translates to CASSPGPRRRGLGTEAFF. The chain carries TRBV18 and TRBJ1-1; 7 positions agree with TRBD1. From germline, CDR1 is KGHSH and CDR2 LQKENI. The CDR3 consists of 18 residues. V lost 3 bases to trimming and J lost 4 bases; unmatched junction nucleotides: 17.

This clone was observed a single time. This sequence joins TRBV5-1 and TRBJ2-5; possibly TRBD1 for D (6 bases). V gave up 0 bases and J gave up 1 base, with 7 bases separating them. Germline-derived CDR1 and CDR2 are SGHRS and YFSETQ. The CDR3 covers 14 residues. The DNA of the CDR3 is TGCGCCAGCAGCTTGGAGACAGGCCAAGAGACCCAGTACTTC. Its translation: CASSLETGQETQYF.